Listed here is a single T cell receptor (beta chain). What this receptor recognizes is not known. There are no base qualities to consult, and no much larger clone falls within one base. This entry belongs to a study of vaccination effects on CD4 cells after COVID-19 (dated by TCRdb to about 2022). Regarding the complete study: Participants received two doses of either the BNT162b2 or the mRNA-1273 mRNA SARS-CoV-2 vaccine. The study compared SARS-CoV-2 spike-specific CD4+ TCR repertoires before and after mRNA vaccination in COVID-19 convalescent patients and infection-naive vaccine recipients. A total of ten to eleven COVID-19 convalescent patients and 4 SARS-CoV-2-naive healthy vaccine recipients were included in the full study. Cultures from other donors in the study were sequenced with the Oncomine TCR Beta short-read assay on an Illumina iSeq 100.

The method behind the library was the immunoSEQ multiplex PCR assay. DNA from the cultured and isolated CD4+ T cells underwent TCR beta CDR3 sequencing. The study's own analysis went as follows. The analysis removed non-productive TCR sequences, trimmed reads to the CDR3 region, and retained only CDR3s that were 7 or more amino acids long. The MANAFEST web app was used to pick out antigen-specific clonotypes by comparing their expansion in peptide wells with that in reference cultures. To count as positive, a clone had to show expansion at FDR<0.05 compared with the reference and with all other wells, an odds ratio above 5, and a frequency above 0.1% in two replicate wells. Cross-reactive clonotypes were defined as significantly expanded in SARS-CoV-2 spike wells and in at least one common cold coronavirus spike condition. Using the stringdist R package, CDR3 similarity was measured by Levenshtein distance, and unrooted trees were constructed with ape in R 3.6.1. Held by TCRdb, this immuneACCESS table contains in-frame sequences only and omits some clones. Under half of the omission traces to an unresolved V gene where checked; the cause of the rest is unknown. From that table come the V and J calls and clone size; the DNA was used to work out D and trimming. The sample data list 40,000 to 50,000 clones, and around three quarters of these were observed just once. 2.5% to 3.5% of the sample belongs to the ten largest clones.

The ViraFEST assay stimulated PBMC with viral peptide pools and then used TCR sequencing to identify antigen-specific CD4+ T cell clonotypes by expansion. After about 10 days of culture, CD4+ T cells were isolated with the EasySep CD4+ T cell isolation kit. Healthy vaccine recipients had no prior SARS-CoV-2 infection, confirmed by negative nucleocapsid antibodies before and after vaccination. Approximately 2 million PBMC per well were cultured in IMDM with about 4.5% human AB serum, 7.5 to 10 IU/ml IL-2 and gentamicin, plus 10 ug/ml peptides. On days 3 and 7, half of the culture medium was replaced with fresh IL-2-containing medium. Unless noted otherwise, every peptide stimulation condition was grown in triplicate wells. Using Ficoll-Paque Plus gradient centrifugation, PBMC were separated from whole blood and then either used fresh or cryopreserved at -140C. Overlapping peptide pools spanned the spike proteins of SARS-CoV-2 and the common cold coronaviruses HCoV-NL63, HCoV-OC43 and HCoV-229E. The QIAamp micro DNA kit was used to extract genomic DNA from the cultured CD4+ T cells.

The germline V and J ends show losses of 3 bases and 3 bases respectively, and no gene match explains 3 bases of the junction. The CDR3, cysteine through phenylalanine, is 14 amino acids long. CDR3 DNA is the only sequence kept; it has 42 bases, read in frame from the first base. Per the germline V gene, SGHDT is the CDR1 and YYEEEE is the CDR2. Points the paper makes about the study in general: Limitations of the study were the small number of convalescent patients and the absence of early post-infection timepoints. At late post-vaccination timepoints, both infection-induced and vaccine-induced clones showed marked clonal contraction, consistent with waning T cell responses. Among healthy vaccine recipients, nearly all vaccine-induced clones were SARS-CoV-2 mono-reactive, and just 1 of 255 was cross-reactive with common cold coronaviruses.

The receptor was isolated from a human donor who received a COVID-19 vaccine. Sequenced here: CD4+ T cells from PBMCs cultured with HCoV-NL63 spike peptides, sampled before COVID-19 vaccination. The intended sense of this specimen's cell subset or site label: HCoV-NL63 spike overlapping peptide pool stimulation. The rearrangement combines TRBV5-6 with TRBJ1-2, with TRBD1 matching 9 junction bases. The nucleotide sequence is TGTGCCAGCAGCTGGGGACAGGGTCACTATGGCTACACCTTC. It encodes CASSWGQGHYGYTF. Beyond the CDR3, the reference TRBV5-6 and TRBJ1-2 genes provide the residues; the full variable domain reads: DAGVTQSPTHLIKTRGQQVTLRCSPKSGHDTVSWYQQALGQGPQFIFQYYEEEERQRGNFPDRFSGHQFPNYSSELNVNALLLGDSALYLCASSWGQGHYGYTFGSGTRLTVV.